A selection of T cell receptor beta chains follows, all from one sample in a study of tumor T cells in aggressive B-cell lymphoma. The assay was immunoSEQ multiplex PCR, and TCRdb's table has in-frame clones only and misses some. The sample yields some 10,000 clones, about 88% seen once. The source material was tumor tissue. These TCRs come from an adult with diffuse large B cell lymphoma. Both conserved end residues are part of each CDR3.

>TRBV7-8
CASSLGGQGTSGRRSNEQFF
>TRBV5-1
CASSREASYEQYF
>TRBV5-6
CASSGGAGPQETQYF
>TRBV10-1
CASSEIASGAAYEQYF
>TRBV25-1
CASNGVLNTEAFF
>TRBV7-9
CASSRDFGNSPLHF
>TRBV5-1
CASSLEGTISYEQYF
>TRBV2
CASRSFAGQGETQYF
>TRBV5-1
CASSGTGDYGYTF
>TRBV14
CASSRPSGSGNNEQFF
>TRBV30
CAWTPSDLWGEQYF
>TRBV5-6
CASSPTGYSYEQYF
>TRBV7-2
CASSMEGWGEQYF
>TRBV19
CASRRTRGTGELFF
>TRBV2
CASIEGQGVSNQPQHF
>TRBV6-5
CASSTRTTDTQYF
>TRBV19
CASIPAGRGTGELFF
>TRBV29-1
CSVEGERENSYEQYF
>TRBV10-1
CASGDSPKEKLFF
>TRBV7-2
CASSLIAGGWADTQYF
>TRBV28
CASRGKEAFF
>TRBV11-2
CASSTQDRIGANVLTF
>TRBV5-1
CASRVQSGIQYF
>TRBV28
CASSLGQGEQYF
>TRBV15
CATSRDKQGYNEQFF
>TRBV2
CASSRGRGLSSYNEQFF
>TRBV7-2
CASSSGDIGYF
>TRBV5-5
CASATAYEQYF
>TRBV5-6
CASSLQGAGNIQYF
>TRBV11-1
CASSLGQNALPGYGYTF
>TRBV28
CASSSSWPSTDTQYF
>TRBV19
CASSGTGVYEQYF
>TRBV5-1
CASSLARGTTGELFF
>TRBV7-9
CASSLYATGGYTF
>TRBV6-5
CASSYSNRGYEQYF
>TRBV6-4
CASSRVRATNEKLFF
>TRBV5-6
CASSRPDRTYEQYF
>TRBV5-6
CASSLDRGLMRGEQYF
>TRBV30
CACPRGREGLSYNEQFF
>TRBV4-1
CASSQPIGRGKGYTF
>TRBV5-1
CASSKGQGGGYTF